The source of this T cell receptor beta chain is a study of T cell repertoires in cytomegalovirus infection. The study, taken as a whole, reports: What dominated the ex vivo response were HLA-C-restricted CMV-specific TCR beta clonotypes.

Germline V lookup: CDR1 KGHSH, CDR2 LQKENI. Trimming took off 0 bases at V and 6 bases at J, with 11 bases between the two ends. The CDR3 covers 14 residues. TCRdb independently ran MiXCR on the reads; one entry per CDR3 protein. The sample consists of some 700,000 distinct CDR3 sequences, roughly 33% of them appearing once. Of note for this clonotype: Its target is unknown.

This receptor was identified in a human donor in good health (CMV status not recorded). Some clones in this sample may be carry-over from other donors' samples. The rearrangement joins TRBV18 to TRBJ1-2; D ambiguous. The specimen was cultured PBMCs, collected from culture after CMV antigen stimulation. The DNA for the CDR3 is TGTGCCAGCTCACCACCGAGCCTTCTCGATGGCTACACCTTC. Translated: CASSPPSLLDGYTF.